This TCR beta chain was documented in a study of T cells after yellow fever vaccination. Regarding the study as a whole: The bulk population could contribute abundant contaminating clonotypes to FACS-sorted repertoires. Although most clonotypes did not, a small share appeared in both CD4 and CD8 compartments.

Germline CDR1 is LGHNA and CDR2 is YNFKEQ. This CDR3 has 16 residues. V was trimmed by 4 bases and J by 4 bases, leaving 19 bases between them. Details on this clonotype: Antigen: not known.

They built TCR cDNA with 5'RACE template switching, a step that put in a universal primer site and UMIs. TCRdb re-called the 5' RACE reads through MiXCR, storing one row per CDR3 protein. The data show some 300,000 distinct CDR3 sequences, approximately 10% seen once. Sequences were derived from CD4+ T cells sorted from PBMCs, sampled 5 days after the yellow fever booster vaccination. V gene TRBV4-2 combines with J gene TRBJ1-1; D is perhaps TRBD1 (6 bases). The sequence derives from a man aged 18 to 29 who received the YFV17D yellow fever vaccine. DNA of the CDR3: TGTGCCAGCAGCCCGAGATACAGGGAGGGGAGCACTGAAGCTTTCTTT. Residues: CASSPRYREGSTEAFF.